Listed here are 18 T cell receptor beta chains from one sample, sequenced in a study of shared clonotypes between healthy human individuals. Repertoires were generated with immunoSEQ multiplex PCR, while TCRdb's copy carries only in-frame clones and drops some. The repertoire holds 400,000 to 500,000 clones, with 76% as singletons. The sample taken for sequencing was PBMCs. These receptors all come from a woman between 35 and 50 years old in good health. Some clones in this sample may be carry-over from other donors' samples.

The V and J genes are TRBV18 and TRBJ1-1; TRBD1 might be the D (5 bases). The germline V gene encodes CDR1 KGHSH and CDR2 LQKENI. The CDR3 is 12 residues long. V was trimmed by 3 bases and J by 8 bases, leaving 10 bases between them. CDR3 bases: TGTGCCAGCTCACCTGGGGCAGGGGAAGCTTTCTTT. This encodes CASSPGAGEAFF.

The V gene is TRBV4-2, the J gene TRBJ2-5; D is unclear. The germline CDR1 and CDR2 sequences are LGHNA and YNFKEQ. V lost 1 base, J lost 2 bases, and 11 bases lay in between. CDR3 length equals 15 residues. CDR3 in DNA: TGTGCCAGCAGCCAAGGGGCACAGAGTCAAGAGACCCAGTACTTC. As protein: CASSQGAQSQETQYF.

Here the CDR3 reads CASSRGLAGAKNIQYF. In DNA form, the CDR3 reads TGCGCCAGCAGCAGGGGACTAGCGGGAGCCAAAAACATTCAGTACTTC. This chain uses TRBV5-1 with TRBJ2-4, with 12 bases lining up with TRBD2. The CDR3 contains 16 residues. Looked up from germline, CDR1 is SGHRS and CDR2 is YFSETQ. V trimming: 4 bases; J trimming: 0 bases; junction bases outside the gene matches: 2.

In regard to this clone: The sample has other DNA sequences that encode this CDR3 too. J is TRBJ1-5 and V is TRBV28; TRBD1 aligns across 10 bases. The CDR3 covers 14 residues. The germline gives CDR1 MDHEN, CDR2 SYDVKM. V lost 5 bases to trimming and J lost 5 bases; unmatched junction nucleotides: 3. CDR3 coding DNA: TGTGCCAGCAGTCCGGGGACAGGGGATCAGCCCCAGCATTTT. Its protein product is CASSPGTGDQPQHF.

V gene TRBV6-5 combines with J gene TRBJ2-7; D is unresolved. V lost 0 bases to trimming and J lost 5 bases, with 11 bases between them. Germline V CDR1 and CDR2: MNHEY, SVGAGI. The CDR3 contains 14 residues. CDR3 sequence: CASSYSGIGNEQYF. CDR3 DNA sequence: TGTGCCAGCAGTTACTCGGGTATTGGGAACGAGCAGTACTTC.

The chain links TRBV25-1 to TRBJ2-1, with TRBD2 matching 11 bases. Losses at the gene ends were 5 bases for V and 5 bases for J; bases not matched to a gene: 5. This CDR3 region has 15 residues. Germline assignment: CDR1 MGHDK and CDR2 SYGVNS. This chain's CDR3 is CASSPGTSGNNEQFF. In DNA form, the CDR3 reads TGTGCCAGCAGTCCAGGGACTAGCGGAAACAATGAGCAGTTCTTC. Drawing the rest from reference TRBV25-1 and TRBJ2-1, the complete variable domain is EADIYQTPRYLVIGTGKKITLECSQTMGHDKMYWYQQDPGMELHLIHYSYGVNSTEKGDLSSESTVSRIRTEHFPLTLESARPSHTSQYLCASSPGTSGNNEQFFGPGTRLTVL.

J is TRBJ2-2 and V is TRBV5-4; D unresolved. Germline V gene sequence: CDR1 SGHNT, CDR2 YYREEE (reference sequence). The germline V and J ends were trimmed by 1 base and 5 bases, with 9 bases remaining between them. This CDR3 is 14 amino acids long. CDR3 region: CASSLKTSTGELFF. In nucleotides, the CDR3 is TGTGCCAGCAGCTTGAAGACTTCTACCGGGGAGCTGTTTTTT.

The V gene is TRBV4-1, the J gene TRBJ2-1, with D possibly matching TRBD2 (6 bases). Germline CDR1 is MGHRA and CDR2 is YSYEKL. The V and J ends lost 0 bases and 0 bases respectively, with 9 bases between them. The length of the CDR3 is 16 residues. CDR3: CASSQEGGSSYNEQFF. CDR3 sequence (DNA): TGCGCCAGCAGCCAAGAGGGAGGTAGCTCCTACAATGAGCAGTTCTTC.

On this clone itself: A clone one base away is much larger, so this may be a read error. The genes are TRBV28 and TRBJ2-5; 9 bases map to TRBD1. Germline V lookup: CDR1 MDHEN, CDR2 SYDVKM. CDR3 length: 16 amino acids. CDR3 loop: CASSAGTGYSQEIQYF. The CDR3 DNA reads TGTGCCAGCAGTGCCGGGACAGGGTACTCCCAAGAGATCCAGTACTTC.

This clone was detected a few times. Distinct nucleotide sequences in the sample also encode this CDR3. The chain carries TRBV9 and TRBJ2-1; D uncertain. The CDR3 contains 14 residues. The germline gives CDR1 SGDLS, CDR2 YYNGEE. The V gene lost 0 bases and the J gene lost 3 bases, with 7 bases spanning the gap. CDR3 coding DNA: TGTGCCAGCAGCGTAGTGGGAAACTACAATGAGCAGTTCTTC. Encoded protein: CASSVVGNYNEQFF.

Regarding this clone: A far larger clone is one nucleotide away, so this likely arose from a read error. The same CDR3 can be traced to other DNA sequences in this sample. V and J are TRBV27 and TRBJ2-7, with TRBD2 matching over 10 bases. In germline, CDR1 is MNHEY, CDR2 SMNVEV (reference sequence). This CDR3 comprises 15 residues. CDR3 loop: CASSTKREGPHEQYF. The DNA for the CDR3 is TGTGCCAGCAGTACCAAGCGGGAGGGCCCCCACGAGCAGTACTTT.

V usage is TRBV11-2 and J usage is TRBJ2-7, with a possible D match to TRBD1 (6 bases). Trimming removed 4 bases at V and 3 bases at J, with 10 bases between. Germline values: CDR1 SGHAT, CDR2 FQNNGV. The CDR3 extends over 13 amino acids. CDR3 in DNA: TGTGCCAGCAGCTCAGGGGATTTCTACGAGCAGTACTTC. Translated: CASSSGDFYEQYF.

The J gene is TRBJ2-3, the V gene TRBV27, with a weak D call TRBD2 (5 bases). The germline CDR1 and CDR2 sequences are MNHEY and SMNVEV (reference sequence). This CDR3 is built from 15 residues. V was shortened by 4 bases and J by 0 bases, with 11 bases between the two germline ends. The CDR3 DNA follows: TGTGCCAGCAGTTGGCGGCGGGCTAGCACAGATACGCAGTATTTT. This encodes CASSWRRASTDTQYF.

This clone was counted only a few times. The chain recombines TRBV20-1 with TRBJ2-7; the D is unclear. V lost 4 bases to trimming and J lost 3 bases, with 7 bases between them. The CDR3 sequence is 11 residues long. Germline V gene lookup returns CDR1 DFQATT and CDR2 SNEGSKA (reference sequence). The CDR3 spells CSATMNYEQYF. In DNA form, the CDR3 reads TGCAGTGCTACCATGAACTACGAGCAGTACTTC.

The chain links TRBV14 to TRBJ2-3, with no clear D. CDR3 length: 13 amino acids. With 1 base removed from V and 8 bases from J, the gap between germline ends came to 10 bases. Germline V gives CDR1 SGHDN, CDR2 FVKESK. This chain's CDR3 is CASSQAGVGTQYF. The CDR3, as DNA: TGTGCCAGCAGCCAAGCCGGAGTCGGTACGCAGTATTTT.

V and J are TRBV18 and TRBJ1-1, with D maybe TRBD1 (6 bases). This CDR3 comprises 16 residues. The germline CDR1 and CDR2 sequences are KGHSH and LQKENI. Trimming took off 1 base at V and 1 base at J, with 13 bases between the two ends. CDR3 sequence reads: CASSPLGRGRNTEAFF. CDR3 nucleotide sequence: TGTGCCAGCTCACCACTCGGCAGGGGAAGGAACACTGAAGCTTTCTTT.

The rearrangement joins TRBV29-1 to TRBJ2-5, with a possible D match to TRBD2 (6 bases). V lost 7 bases and J lost 5, with 14 bases in between. The CDR3 has 12 residues. The germline V gene has CDR1 SQVTM and CDR2 ANQGSEA. Here the CDR3 reads CSATTSGETQYF. For the CDR3, the DNA is TGCAGCGCTACGACTAGTGGGGAGACCCAGTACTTC.

The rearrangement uses TRBV2 and TRBJ2-7; 10 nucleotides match TRBD2. Unmatched junction bases numbered 15, after V lost 6 bases and J lost 4 bases. CDR3 size: 17 residues. Germline V CDR1 and CDR2: SNHLY, FYNNEI. The CDR3 protein is CASRLWQREGEAYEQYF. The CDR3, as DNA: TGTGCCAGCAGGTTGTGGCAGCGGGAGGGGGAGGCGTACGAGCAGTACTTC.